This record covers a single T cell receptor (beta chain). These data come from a study of shared clonotypes between healthy human individuals. Across the study: Donors, aged 18 to 49, were a couple of women and three men.

The authors distributed each subset's genomic DNA evenly over several immunoSEQ plates. Unsorted PBMC contributed approximately 300 ng DNA, 30,000 to 35,000 T cell genomes, to each replicate PCR. In the authors' methods: In the immunoSEQ data, sequences were junction-only and lacked quality scores, so filtering differed. Assay: immunoSEQ multiplex PCR; the TCRdb copy retains only in-frame clones and omits some. That table is the source of V, J and clone size, and D and trimming were worked out from the DNA. The sample includes a few hundred thousand clones, 77% of them seen just once. V was pared by 5 bases and J by 1 base, with 5 bases between. The CDR3 has 13 residues. CDR1 is KGHSH, CDR2 LQKENI, per germline.

The chain joins TRBV18 to TRBJ1-4; D uncertain. The clonotype originates from a woman aged 40 to 49 in good health. Some clones in this sample may be carry-over from other donors' samples. The sequenced sample consisted of PBMCs. The CDR3 here is CASSEGTNEKLFF. In nucleotides, the CDR3 is TGTGCCAGCTCAGAGGGAACTAATGAAAAACTGTTTTTT.